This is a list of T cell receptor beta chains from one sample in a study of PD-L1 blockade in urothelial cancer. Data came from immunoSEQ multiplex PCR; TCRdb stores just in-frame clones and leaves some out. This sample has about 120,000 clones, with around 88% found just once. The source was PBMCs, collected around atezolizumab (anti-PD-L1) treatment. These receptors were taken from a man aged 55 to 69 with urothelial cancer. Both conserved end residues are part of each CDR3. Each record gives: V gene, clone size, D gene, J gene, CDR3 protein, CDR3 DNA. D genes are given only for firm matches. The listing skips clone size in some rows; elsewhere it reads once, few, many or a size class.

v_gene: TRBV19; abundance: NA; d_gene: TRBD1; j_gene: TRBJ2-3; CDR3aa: CASRPPGQPTDTQYF; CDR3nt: TGTGCCAGTAGACCACCGGGACAGCCCACAGATACGCAGTATTTT
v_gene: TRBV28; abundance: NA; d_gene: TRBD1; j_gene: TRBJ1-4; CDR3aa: CASSPTGGTNEKLFF; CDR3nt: TGTGCCAGCAGTCCCACAGGGGGCACTAATGAAAAACTGTTTTTT
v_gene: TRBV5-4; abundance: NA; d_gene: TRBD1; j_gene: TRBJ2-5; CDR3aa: CASSLMTGGAETQYF; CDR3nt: TGTGCCAGCAGCTTAATGACAGGGGGCGCGGAGACCCAGTACTTC
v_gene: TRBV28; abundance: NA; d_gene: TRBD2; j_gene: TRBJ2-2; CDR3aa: CASSFPSGSTGELFF; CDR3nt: TGTGCCAGCAGTTTTCCGAGCGGGAGTACCGGGGAGCTGTTTTTT
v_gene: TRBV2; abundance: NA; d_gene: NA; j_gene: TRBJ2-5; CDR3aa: CASRTDKETQYF; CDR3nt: TGTGCCAGCAGGACAGATAAAGAGACCCAGTACTTC
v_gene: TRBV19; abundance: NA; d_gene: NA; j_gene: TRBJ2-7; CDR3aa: CATQTPYEQYF; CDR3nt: TGTGCCACCCAGACACCCTACGAGCAGTACTTC
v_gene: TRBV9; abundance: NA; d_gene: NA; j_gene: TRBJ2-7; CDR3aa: CASSVAALSRAYEQYF; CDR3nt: TGTGCCAGCAGCGTAGCTGCCCTGAGCAGGGCCTACGAGCAGTACTTC
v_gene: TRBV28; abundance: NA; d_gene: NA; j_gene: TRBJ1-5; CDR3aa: CASSFSTDHQPQHF; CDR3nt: TGTGCCAGCAGTTTTAGCACGGATCATCAGCCCCAGCATTTT
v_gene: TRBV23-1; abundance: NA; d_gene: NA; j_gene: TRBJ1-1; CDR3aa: CASSLAPRAATEAFF; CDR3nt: TGCGCCAGCAGTCTCGCCCCCAGGGCAGCCACTGAAGCTTTCTTT
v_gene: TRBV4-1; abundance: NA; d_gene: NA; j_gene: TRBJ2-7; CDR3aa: CASSQAAGTYEQYF; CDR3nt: TGCGCCAGCAGCCAAGCGGCGGGTACCTACGAGCAGTACTTC
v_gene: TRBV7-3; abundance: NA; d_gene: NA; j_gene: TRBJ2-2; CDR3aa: CASRAAGELFF; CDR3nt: TGTGCCAGCAGGGCGGCCGGGGAGCTGTTTTTT
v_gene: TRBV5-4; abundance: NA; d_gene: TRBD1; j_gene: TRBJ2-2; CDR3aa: CASSQGAGELFF; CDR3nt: TGTGCCAGCAGCCAGGGGGCCGGGGAGCTGTTTTTT
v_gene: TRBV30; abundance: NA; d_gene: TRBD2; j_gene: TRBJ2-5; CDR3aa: CAWSHPSGQWETQYF; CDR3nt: TGTGCCTGGAGTCACCCTAGCGGCCAATGGGAGACCCAGTACTTC
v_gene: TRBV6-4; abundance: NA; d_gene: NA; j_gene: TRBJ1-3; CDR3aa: CASSRPGQHSGNTIYF; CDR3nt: TGTGCCAGCAGTCGCCCTGGACAGCACTCTGGAAACACCATATATTTT
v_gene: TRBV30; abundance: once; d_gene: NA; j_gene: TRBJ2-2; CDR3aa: CAWSRGRGTGELFF; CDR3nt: TGTGCCTGGAGCAGGGGCCGTGGCACCGGGGAGCTGTTTTTT
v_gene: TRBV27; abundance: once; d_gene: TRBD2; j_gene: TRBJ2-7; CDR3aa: CASSLSGASYEQYF; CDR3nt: TGTGCCAGCAGTCTTAGCGGGGCCTCCTACGAGCAGTACTTC
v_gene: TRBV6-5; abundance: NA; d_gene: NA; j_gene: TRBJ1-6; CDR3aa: CASSRTGGSPLHF; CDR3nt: TGTGCCAGCAGTCGTACCGGGGGATCACCCCTCCACTTT
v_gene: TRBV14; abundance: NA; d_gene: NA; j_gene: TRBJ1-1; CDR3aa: CASSQDQGREAFF; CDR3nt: TGTGCCAGCAGCCAAGATCAGGGCAGGGAAGCTTTCTTT
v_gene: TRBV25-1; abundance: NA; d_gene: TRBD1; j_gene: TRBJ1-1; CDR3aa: CASSPPGQGTEAFF; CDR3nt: TGTGCCAGCAGTCCCCCGGGACAGGGCACTGAAGCTTTCTTT
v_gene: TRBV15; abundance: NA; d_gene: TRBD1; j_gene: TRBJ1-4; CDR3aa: CATSRAGTGTEKLFF; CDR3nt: TGTGCCACCAGCAGAGCCGGGACAGGGACGGAAAAACTGTTTTTT
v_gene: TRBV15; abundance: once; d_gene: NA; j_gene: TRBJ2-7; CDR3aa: CATSRDMSPGIYEQYF; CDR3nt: TGTGCCACCAGCAGAGATATGAGTCCCGGGATATACGAGCAGTACTTC
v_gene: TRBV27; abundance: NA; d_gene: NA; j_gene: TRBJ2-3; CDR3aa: CASSQGIASTDTQYF; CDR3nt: TGTGCCAGCAGTCAGGGGATAGCTAGCACAGATACGCAGTATTTT
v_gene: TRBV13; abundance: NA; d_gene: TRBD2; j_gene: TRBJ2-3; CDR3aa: CASSSGLAGPTDTQYF; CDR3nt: TGTGCCAGCAGCTCGGGACTAGCGGGCCCCACAGATACGCAGTATTTT
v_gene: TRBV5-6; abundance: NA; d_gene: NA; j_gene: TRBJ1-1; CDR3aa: CASSFYLNTEAFF; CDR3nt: TGTGCCAGCAGCTTTTATCTGAACACTGAAGCTTTCTTT
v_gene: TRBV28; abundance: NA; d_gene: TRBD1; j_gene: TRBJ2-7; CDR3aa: CASRGTGAPHEQYF; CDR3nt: TGTGCCAGCAGAGGGACAGGGGCACCCCACGAGCAGTACTTC
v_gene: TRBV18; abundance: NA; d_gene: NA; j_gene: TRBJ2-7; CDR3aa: CASSRPGESTYEQYF; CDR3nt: TGTGCCAGCTCACGTCCGGGGGAGTCCACCTACGAGCAGTACTTC
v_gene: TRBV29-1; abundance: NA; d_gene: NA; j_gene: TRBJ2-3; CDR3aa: CSVVVRVADTQYF; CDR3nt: TGCAGCGTTGTTGTGAGGGTAGCAGATACGCAGTATTTT
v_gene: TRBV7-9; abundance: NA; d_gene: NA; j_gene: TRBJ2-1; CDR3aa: CATQLIGVGEQFF; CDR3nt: TGTGCCACCCAGCTTATAGGGGTAGGTGAGCAGTTCTTC
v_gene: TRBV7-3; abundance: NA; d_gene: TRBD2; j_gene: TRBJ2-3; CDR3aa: CASSPVAGATDTQYF; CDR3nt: TGTGCCAGCAGCCCAGTAGCGGGGGCGACAGATACGCAGTATTTT
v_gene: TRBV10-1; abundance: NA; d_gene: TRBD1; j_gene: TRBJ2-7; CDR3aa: CASRQGSSEQYF; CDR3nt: TGCGCCAGCCGACAGGGGTCGAGCGAGCAGTACTTC
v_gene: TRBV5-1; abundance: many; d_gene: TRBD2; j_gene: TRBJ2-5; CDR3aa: CASSFLAGAETQYF; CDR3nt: TGCGCCAGCAGCTTTTTAGCGGGAGCAGAGACCCAGTACTTC
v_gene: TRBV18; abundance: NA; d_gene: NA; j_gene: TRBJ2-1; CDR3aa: CASSPQRTSSYNEQFF; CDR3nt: TGTGCCAGCTCACCACAGCGGACGAGCTCCTACAATGAGCAGTTCTTC
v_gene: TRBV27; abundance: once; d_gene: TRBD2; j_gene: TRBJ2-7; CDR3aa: CASSIIGTSGVGEQYF; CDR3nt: TGTGCCAGCAGTATAATCGGGACTAGCGGGGTTGGCGAGCAGTACTTC
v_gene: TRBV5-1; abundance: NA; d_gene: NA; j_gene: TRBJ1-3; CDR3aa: CASSPGGAGNTIYF; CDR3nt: TGCGCCAGCAGCCCGGGGGGGGCTGGAAACACCATATATTTT
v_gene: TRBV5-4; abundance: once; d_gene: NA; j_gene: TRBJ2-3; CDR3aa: CASSLMGERHTQYF; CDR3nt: TGTGCCAGCAGCTTGATGGGAGAACGGCATACGCAGTATTTT